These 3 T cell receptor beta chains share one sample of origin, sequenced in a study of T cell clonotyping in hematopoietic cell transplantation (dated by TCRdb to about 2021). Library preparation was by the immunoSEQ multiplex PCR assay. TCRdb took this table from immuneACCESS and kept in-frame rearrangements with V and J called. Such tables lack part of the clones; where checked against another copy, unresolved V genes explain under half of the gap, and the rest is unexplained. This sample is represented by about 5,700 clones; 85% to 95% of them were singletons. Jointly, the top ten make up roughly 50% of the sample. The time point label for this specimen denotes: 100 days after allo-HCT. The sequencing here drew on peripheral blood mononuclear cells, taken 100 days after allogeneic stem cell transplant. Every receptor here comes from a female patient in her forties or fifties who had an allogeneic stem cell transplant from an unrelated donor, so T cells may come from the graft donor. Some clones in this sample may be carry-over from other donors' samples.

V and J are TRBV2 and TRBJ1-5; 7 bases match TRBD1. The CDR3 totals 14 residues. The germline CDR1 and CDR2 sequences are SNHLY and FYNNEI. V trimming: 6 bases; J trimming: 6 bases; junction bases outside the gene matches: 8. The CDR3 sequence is CASRRGGEGQPQHF. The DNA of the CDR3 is TGTGCCAGCAGGAGAGGGGGCGAGGGTCAGCCCCAGCATTTT.

The CDR3 bases are TGTGCCAGCAGTGAACTATCTAGCAATCAGCCCCAGCATTTT. Translated: CASSELSSNQPQHF. V and J are TRBV2 and TRBJ1-5; D is unresolved. V lost 2 bases and J 0 bases, leaving 5 bases between the germline ends. CDR1 and CDR2 (germline): SNHLY, FYNNEI. The CDR3 has 14 amino acids.

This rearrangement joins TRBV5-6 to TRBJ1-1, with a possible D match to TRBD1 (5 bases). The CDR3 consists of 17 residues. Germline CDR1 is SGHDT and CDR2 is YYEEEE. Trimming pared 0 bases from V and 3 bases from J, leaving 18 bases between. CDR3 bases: TGTGCCAGCAGCTTGGGAGACAGCAGGGAGTGGGACACTGAAGCTTTCTTT. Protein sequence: CASSLGDSREWDTEAFF. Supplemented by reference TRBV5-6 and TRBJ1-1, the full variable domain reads DAGVTQSPTHLIKTRGQQVTLRCSPKSGHDTVSWYQQALGQGPQFIFQYYEEEERQRGNFPDRFSGHQFPNYSSELNVNALLLGDSALYLCASSLGDSREWDTEAFFGQGTRLTVV.